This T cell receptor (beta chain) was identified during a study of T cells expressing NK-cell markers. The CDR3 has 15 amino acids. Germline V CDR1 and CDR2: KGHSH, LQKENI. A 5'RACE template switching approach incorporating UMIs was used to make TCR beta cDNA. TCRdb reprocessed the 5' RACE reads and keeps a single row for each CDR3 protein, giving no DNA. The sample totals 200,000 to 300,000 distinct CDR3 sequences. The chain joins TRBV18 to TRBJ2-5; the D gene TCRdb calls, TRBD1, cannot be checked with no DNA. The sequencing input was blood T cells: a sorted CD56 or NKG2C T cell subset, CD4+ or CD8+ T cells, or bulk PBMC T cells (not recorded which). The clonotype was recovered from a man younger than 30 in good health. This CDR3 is CASSLSRDTEETQYF.